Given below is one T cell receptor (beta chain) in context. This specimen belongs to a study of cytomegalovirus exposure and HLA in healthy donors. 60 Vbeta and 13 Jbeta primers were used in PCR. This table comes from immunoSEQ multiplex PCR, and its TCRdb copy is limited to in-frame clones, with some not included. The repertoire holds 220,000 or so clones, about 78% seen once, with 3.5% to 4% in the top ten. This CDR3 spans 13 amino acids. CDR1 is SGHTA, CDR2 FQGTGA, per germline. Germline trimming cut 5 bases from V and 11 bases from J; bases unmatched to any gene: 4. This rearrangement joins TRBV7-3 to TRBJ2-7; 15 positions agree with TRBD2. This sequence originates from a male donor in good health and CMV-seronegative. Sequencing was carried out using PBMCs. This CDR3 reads CASSLGLAGGKYF. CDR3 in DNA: TGTGCCAGCAGCCTCGGACTAGCGGGAGGGAAGTACTTC.